This T cell receptor (beta chain) is drawn from a study of OX40 agonist ivuxolimab in advanced cancers. On the study more broadly: Patients' therapy was ivuxolimab, an antibody that acts as an agonist of OX40 (CD134). General study findings and limits: The study observed clonal expansion of CD4+ and CD8+ blood T cells by week 6 at 0.1 to 3.0 mg/kg.

About this clone: What it binds is unknown.

CDR3 length: 15 residues. V dropped 5 bases and J dropped 2; count of bases not matched to a gene: 6. Germline V lookup: CDR1 SGHTA, CDR2 FQGTGA. Some clones are missing from TCRdb's copy, which holds only in-frame ones; the method was immunoSEQ multiplex PCR. The sample shows fewer than 120,000 clones, roughly nine tenths of them seen only once. Sequenced here: CD4+ or CD8+ T cells sorted from blood, sampled in a trial of the OX40 agonist ivuxolimab. The gene calls are TRBV7-3 and TRBJ1-1; 9 nucleotides line up with TRBD1. This sequence originates from an adult with an advanced solid tumor such as melanoma, head and neck, liver or kidney cancer. The DNA of the CDR3 is TGTGCCAGCAGCCTACTGGGACAGGGAAACACTGAAGCTTTCTTT. Its translation: CASSLLGQGNTEAFF.